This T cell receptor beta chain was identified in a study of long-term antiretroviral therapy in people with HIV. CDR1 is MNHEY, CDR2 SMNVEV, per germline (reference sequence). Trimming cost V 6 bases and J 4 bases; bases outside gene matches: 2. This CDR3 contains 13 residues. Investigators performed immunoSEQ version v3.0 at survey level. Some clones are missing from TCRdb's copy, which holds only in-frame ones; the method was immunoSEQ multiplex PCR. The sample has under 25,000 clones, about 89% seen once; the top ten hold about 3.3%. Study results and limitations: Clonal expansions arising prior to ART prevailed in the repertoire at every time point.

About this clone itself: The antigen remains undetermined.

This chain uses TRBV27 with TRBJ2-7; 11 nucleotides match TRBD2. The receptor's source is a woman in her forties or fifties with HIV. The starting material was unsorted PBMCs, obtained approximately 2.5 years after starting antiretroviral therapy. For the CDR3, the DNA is TGTGCCAGCAGCCTAGCGGGAGGTTACGAGCAGTACTTC. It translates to CASSLAGGYEQYF.